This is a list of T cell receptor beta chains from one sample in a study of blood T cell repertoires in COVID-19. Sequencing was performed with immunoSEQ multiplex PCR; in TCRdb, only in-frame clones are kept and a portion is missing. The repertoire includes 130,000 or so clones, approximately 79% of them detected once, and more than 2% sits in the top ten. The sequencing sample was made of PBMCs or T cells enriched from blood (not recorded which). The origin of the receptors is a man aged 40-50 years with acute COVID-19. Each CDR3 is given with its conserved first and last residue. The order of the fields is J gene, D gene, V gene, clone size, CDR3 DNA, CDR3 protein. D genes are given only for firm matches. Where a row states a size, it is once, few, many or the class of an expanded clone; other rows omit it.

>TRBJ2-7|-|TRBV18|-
TGTGCCAGCTCACCACAGGCAGGGTCAAACGAGCAGTACTTC
CASSPQAGSNEQYF
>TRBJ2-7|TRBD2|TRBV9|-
TGTGCCAGCAGCGCCACGACTAGCGGGGGGCTCAACGAGCAGTACTTC
CASSATTSGGLNEQYF
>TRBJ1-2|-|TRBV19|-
TGTGCCAGTAGTGGCGACAGGAAAGCTAACTATGGCTACACCTTC
CASSGDRKANYGYTF
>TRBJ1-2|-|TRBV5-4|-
TGTGCCAGCAGCTTGAAGGGGGGGCAAGGTGGCTACACCTTC
CASSLKGGQGGYTF
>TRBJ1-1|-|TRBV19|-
TGTGCCAGTAGTATTGCCTACACAGGGAACCCCGAAGCTTTCTTT
CASSIAYTGNPEAFF
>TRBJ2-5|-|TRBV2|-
TGTGCCAGCAGTGAAAATGAGGGATCTGAGACCCAGTACTTC
CASSENEGSETQYF
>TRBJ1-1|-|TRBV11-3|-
TGTGCCAGCAGCTCCAGGGTAGACACTGAAGCTTTCTTT
CASSSRVDTEAFF
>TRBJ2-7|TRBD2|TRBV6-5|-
TGTGCCAGCAGTCTAGCGGGGGGCCCTTACGAGCAGTACTTC
CASSLAGGPYEQYF
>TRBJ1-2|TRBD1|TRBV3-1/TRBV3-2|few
TGTGCCAGCAGCCTCGGACAGGGCGATGGCGGCTACACCTTC
CASSLGQGDGGYTF
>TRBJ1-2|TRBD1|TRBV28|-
TGTGCCAGCAGATCGGGACAGGGACTTGGGGACTATGGCTACACCTTC
CASRSGQGLGDYGYTF
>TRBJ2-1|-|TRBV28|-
TGTGCCAGCAGTTACTACTCCCAAAGCTCCTACAATGAGCAGTTCTTC
CASSYYSQSSYNEQFF
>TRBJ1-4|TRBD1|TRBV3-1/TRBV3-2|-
TGTGCCAGCAGCCATCCTCCGACAGGGGGCCGGGAAAAACTGTTTTTT
CASSHPPTGGREKLFF
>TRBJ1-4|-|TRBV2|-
TGTGCCCAGGGGAAACAGTTACATGAAAAACTGTTTTTT
CAQGKQLHEKLFF
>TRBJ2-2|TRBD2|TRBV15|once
TGTGCCACCAGCCCGAGCGGGAAAAAGGCCGGGGAGCTGTTTTTT
CATSPSGKKAGELFF
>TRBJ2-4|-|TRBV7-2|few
TGTGCCAGCAGCTATGAAGGGGTGGACATTCAGTACTTC
CASSYEGVDIQYF
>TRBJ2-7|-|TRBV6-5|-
TGTGCCAGCACGGGTTGGGCAGGGGTGTACGAGCAGTACTTC
CASTGWAGVYEQYF
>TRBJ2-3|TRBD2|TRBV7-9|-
TGTGCCCTCCATAAGGGCGGGGGGGCCCCAGATACGCAGTATTTT
CALHKGGGAPDTQYF
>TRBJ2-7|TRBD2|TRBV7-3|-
TGTGCCAGCAGCTTAACAAGTAGCGGGACCACATACGAGCAGTACTTC
CASSLTSSGTTYEQYF
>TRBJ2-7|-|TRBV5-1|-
TGCGCCAGCAGCCCTCCTCCAGGGGCGGCTTCCCGGGAGCAGTACTTC
CASSPPPGAASREQYF
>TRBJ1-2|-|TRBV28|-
TGTGCCAGCAGTTTAGGGCGCGGCTACACCTTC
CASSLGRGYTF
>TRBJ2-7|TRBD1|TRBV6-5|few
TGTGCCAGCAGTATACGACAGGGCTACGAGCAGTACTTC
CASSIRQGYEQYF
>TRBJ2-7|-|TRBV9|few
TGTGCCAGCAGCGTAGAAGGGACTCGGGCCTACGAGCAGTACTTC
CASSVEGTRAYEQYF
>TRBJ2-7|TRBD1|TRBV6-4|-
TGTGCCAGCAGTGCCCCTCGGGACAGGGAATCCTACGAGCAGTACTTC
CASSAPRDRESYEQYF
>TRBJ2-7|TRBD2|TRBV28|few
TGTGCCTCAACCCTAGCGGGAGTAGACGAGCAGTACTTC
CASTLAGVDEQYF
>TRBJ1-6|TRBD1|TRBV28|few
TGTGCCAGCAGGTTAGACAGGGGATCATCACCCCTCCACTTT
CASRLDRGSSPLHF
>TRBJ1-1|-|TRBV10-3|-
TGTGCCATCAGTGAGTCGATTTCCGGGGCTGAAGCTTTCTTT
CAISESISGAEAFF
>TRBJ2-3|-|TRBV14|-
TGTGCCAGCAGTACCTTCGGGTATACGCAGTATTTT
CASSTFGYTQYF
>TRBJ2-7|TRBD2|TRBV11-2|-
TGTGCCAGCAGCTTGGACGGGCGGGAGGTTGGCTACGAGCAGTACTTC
CASSLDGREVGYEQYF
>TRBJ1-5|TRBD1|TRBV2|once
TGTGCCAGCAGTGAGACAGGGGGCAAACAGCCCCAGCATTTT
CASSETGGKQPQHF
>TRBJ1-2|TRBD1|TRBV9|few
TGTGCCAGCAGCGTGACAGGGGGGGACTATGGCTACACCTTC
CASSVTGGDYGYTF
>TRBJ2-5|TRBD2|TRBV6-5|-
TGTGCCAGCAGTTACGGAGCGGGAGGCTCCCAAGAGACCCAGTACTTC
CASSYGAGGSQETQYF
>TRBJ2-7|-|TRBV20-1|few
TGCAGTGCTCGTCGACAGTACGAGCAGTACTTC
CSARRQYEQYF
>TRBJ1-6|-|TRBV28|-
TGTGCCAGCACTCAGGGTGACGAGACTTCACCCCTCCACTTT
CASTQGDETSPLHF
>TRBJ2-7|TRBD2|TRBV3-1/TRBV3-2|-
TGTGCCAGCAGCAGGAGCGGGGGGTACGAGCAGTACTTC
CASSRSGGYEQYF
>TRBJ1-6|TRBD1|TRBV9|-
TGTGCCAGCAACTTAGGGACAGCCAGCGGTTCACCCCTCCACTTT
CASNLGTASGSPLHF
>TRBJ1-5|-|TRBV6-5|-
TGTGCCAGCAACTTCCAAGGACAATCAGGGCCCCAGCATTTT
CASNFQGQSGPQHF
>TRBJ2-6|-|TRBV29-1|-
TGCAGCGTTGAAGCGGACTCGTCTGGGGCCAACGTCCTGACTTTC
CSVEADSSGANVLTF
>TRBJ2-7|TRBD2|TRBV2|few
TGTGCCAGCAGTAGGGAGGGATCCTACGAGCAGTACTTC
CASSREGSYEQYF
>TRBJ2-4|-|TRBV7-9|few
TGTGCCAGCAGCTTCGGGATTCTTTTAGCCAAAAACATTCAGTACTTC
CASSFGILLAKNIQYF
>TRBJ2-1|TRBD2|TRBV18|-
TGTGCCAGCTCACCAACTTTGACTAGCGGAAACAATGAGCAGTTCTTC
CASSPTLTSGNNEQFF
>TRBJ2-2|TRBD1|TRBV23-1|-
TGCGCCAGCAGTCAATGTGGACAGGGCGATGAGGGCGGGGAGCTGTTTTTT
CASSQCGQGDEGGELFF
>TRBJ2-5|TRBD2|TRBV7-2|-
TGTGCCAGCAGCCTTTGGACTAGCGGGGGCCTGGTGACCCAGTACTTC
CASSLWTSGGLVTQYF
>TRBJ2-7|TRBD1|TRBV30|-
TGTGCCTGGAGCCCCGGGACAGGGGTCTACGAGCAGTACTTC
CAWSPGTGVYEQYF
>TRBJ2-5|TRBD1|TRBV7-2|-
TGTGCCAGCAGCCTGTCGACAGGGGGAGAGACCCAGTACTTC
CASSLSTGGETQYF